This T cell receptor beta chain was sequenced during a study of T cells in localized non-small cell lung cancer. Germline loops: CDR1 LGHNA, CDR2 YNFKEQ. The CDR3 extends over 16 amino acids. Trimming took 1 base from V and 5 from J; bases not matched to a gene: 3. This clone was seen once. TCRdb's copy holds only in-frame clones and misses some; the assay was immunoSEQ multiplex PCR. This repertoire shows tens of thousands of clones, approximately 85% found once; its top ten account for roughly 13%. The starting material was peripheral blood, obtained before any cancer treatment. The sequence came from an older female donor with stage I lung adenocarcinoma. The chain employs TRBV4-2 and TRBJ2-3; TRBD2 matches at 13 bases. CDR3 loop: CASSQGTSGSRDTQYF. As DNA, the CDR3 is TGTGCCAGCAGCCAAGGGACTAGCGGGAGTAGAGATACGCAGTATTTT.